The text below deals with one TCR beta chain. The data derive from a study of T cell changes during pregnancy in multiple sclerosis. This CDR3 is built from 15 residues. CDR1 MNHNY and CDR2 SVGAGI come from the germline V gene (reference sequence). The ends were cut back, 2 bases at V and 2 bases at J, with 12 bases in the middle. TCRdb keeps only in-frame clones here, not all; method: immunoSEQ multiplex PCR. The table has roughly 120,000 clones, roughly 90% seen once; the top ten hold 1.5%. The chain carries TRBV6-6 and TRBJ1-1; D is ambiguous. The TCR originated in a female donor with multiple sclerosis, enrolled in a pregnancy study. The material sequenced was peripheral blood, taken in the third trimester of pregnancy. For the CDR3, the DNA is TGTGCCAGCAGTTACCCCGACTGGGTTAACACTGAAGCTTTCTTT. It translates to CASSYPDWVNTEAFF.